The T cell receptor beta chain under discussion was sequenced for a study of cytomegalovirus exposure and HLA in healthy donors. Germline V gene lookup returns CDR1 SQVTM and CDR2 ANQGSEA. The V gene end was trimmed by 5 bases and the J gene end by 10 bases; junction bases not matched to a gene: 7. This CDR3 comprises 11 residues. It was with 60 Vbeta and 13 Jbeta primers that the PCR ran. Assay used: immunoSEQ multiplex PCR; TCRdb lists only in-frame clones, some missing. The data show around 160,000 clones, with about 80% seen just once and 0.9% to 1.1% held by the top ten. Input material: PBMCs. The source of this sequence is a woman in her thirties or forties in good health and CMV-seronegative. This rearrangement joins TRBV29-1 to TRBJ1-1; 7 bases align to TRBD1. CDR3 loop: CSVYAGTVAFF. CDR3 sequence (DNA): TGCAGCGTTTATGCCGGGACAGTAGCTTTCTTT. Drawing the rest from reference TRBV29-1 and TRBJ1-1, the complete variable domain is SAVISQKPSRDICQRGTSLTIQCQVDSQVTMMFWYRQQPGQSLTLIATANQGSEATYESGFVIDKFPISRPNLTFSTLTVSNMSPEDSSIYLCSVYAGTVAFFGQGTRLTVV.